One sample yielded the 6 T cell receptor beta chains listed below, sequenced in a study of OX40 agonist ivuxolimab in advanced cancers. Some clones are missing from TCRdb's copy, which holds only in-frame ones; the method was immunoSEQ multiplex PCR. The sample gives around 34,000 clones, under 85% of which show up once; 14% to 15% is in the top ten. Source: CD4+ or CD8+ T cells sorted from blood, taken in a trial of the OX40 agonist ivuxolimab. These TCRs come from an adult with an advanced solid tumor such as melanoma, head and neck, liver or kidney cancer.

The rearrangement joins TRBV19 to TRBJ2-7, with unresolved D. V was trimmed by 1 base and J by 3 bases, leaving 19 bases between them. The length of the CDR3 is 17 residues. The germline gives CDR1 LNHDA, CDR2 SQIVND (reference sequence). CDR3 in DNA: TGTGCCAGTAGTATAGCCCCAACCGGCTCGCGAGGCTACGAGCAGTACTTC. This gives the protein CASSIAPTGSRGYEQYF.

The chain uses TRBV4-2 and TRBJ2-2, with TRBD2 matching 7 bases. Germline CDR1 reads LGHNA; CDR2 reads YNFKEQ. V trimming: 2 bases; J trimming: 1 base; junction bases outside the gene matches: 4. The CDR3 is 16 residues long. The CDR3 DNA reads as TGTGCCAGCAGCCAAAAGACTAGCAGGAACACCGGGGAGCTGTTTTTT. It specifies CASSQKTSRNTGELFF.

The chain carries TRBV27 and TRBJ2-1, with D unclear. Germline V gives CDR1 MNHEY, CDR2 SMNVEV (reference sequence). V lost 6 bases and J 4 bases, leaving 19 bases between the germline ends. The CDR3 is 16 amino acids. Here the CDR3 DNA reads TGTGCCAGCAGGCAGCAGGCGCTAACTTTGTACAATGAGCAGTTCTTC. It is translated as CASRQQALTLYNEQFF.

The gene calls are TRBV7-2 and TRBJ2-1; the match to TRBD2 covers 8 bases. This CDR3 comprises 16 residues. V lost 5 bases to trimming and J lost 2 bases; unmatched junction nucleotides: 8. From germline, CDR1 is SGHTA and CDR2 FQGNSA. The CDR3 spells CASSILLAGPYNEQFF. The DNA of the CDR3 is TGTGCCAGCAGCATCCTCTTAGCGGGACCCTACAATGAGCAGTTCTTC.

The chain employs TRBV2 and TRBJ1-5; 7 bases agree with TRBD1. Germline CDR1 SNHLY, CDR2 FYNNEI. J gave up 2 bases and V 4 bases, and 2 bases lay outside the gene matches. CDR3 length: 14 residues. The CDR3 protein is CASSGQGGNQPQHF. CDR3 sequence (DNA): TGTGCCAGCAGTGGACAGGGAGGCAATCAGCCCCAGCATTTT.

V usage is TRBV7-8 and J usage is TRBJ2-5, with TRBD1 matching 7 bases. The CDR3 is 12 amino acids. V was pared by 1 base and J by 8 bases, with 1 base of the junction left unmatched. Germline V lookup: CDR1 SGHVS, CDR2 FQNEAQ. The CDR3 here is CASSLGQGTQYF. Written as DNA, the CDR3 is TGTGCCAGCAGCTTAGGACAGGGTACCCAGTACTTC.